These T cell receptor beta chains were read from a single sample in a study of shared clonotypes between healthy human individuals. The method was immunoSEQ multiplex PCR; TCRdb's version includes in-frame clones alone and lacks a portion of them. In the table there are around 500,000 clones, approximately 80% of which are singletons. Source material: PBMCs. The receptors were gathered from a woman in her 40s in good health. Some clones in this sample may be carry-over from other donors' samples. Both conserved end residues are trimmed from each CDR3. Fields, in order: D gene, V gene, CDR3 protein. A D gene is named only where the DNA matches it firmly.

D gene: .
V gene: TRBV2
CDR3 protein: ASTRTGEVQPQH

D gene: .
V gene: TRBV28
CDR3 protein: ASRGSGYGYT

D gene: .
V gene: TRBV7-9
CDR3 protein: ASSFRATGELF

D gene: .
V gene: TRBV7-2
CDR3 protein: ASSLEASGGEQF

D gene: TRBD2
V gene: TRBV7-2
CDR3 protein: ASRLVGGSPHEQY

D gene: .
V gene: TRBV28
CDR3 protein: ASGLTSGGYGYT

D gene: .
V gene: TRBV9
CDR3 protein: ASSVFPGANVLT

D gene: TRBD1
V gene: TRBV4-3
CDR3 protein: ASSQGQGAGEQY

D gene: TRBD2
V gene: TRBV15
CDR3 protein: ATSGGTNLPQETQY

D gene: TRBD1
V gene: TRBV18
CDR3 protein: ASSQGQVNQPQH

D gene: .
V gene: TRBV28
CDR3 protein: ASSSLDGGPPGEQY

D gene: .
V gene: TRBV9
CDR3 protein: ASSGLWGSYEQY

D gene: .
V gene: TRBV11-1
CDR3 protein: ASSLDGGEAF

D gene: .
V gene: TRBV14
CDR3 protein: ASSQEVFSSYNEQF

D gene: .
V gene: TRBV4-3
CDR3 protein: ASSRGRVGTTGELF

D gene: .
V gene: TRBV19
CDR3 protein: ASRKQGYGYT

D gene: TRBD1
V gene: TRBV2
CDR3 protein: AIGDRWYEQY

D gene: .
V gene: TRBV19
CDR3 protein: ASKTAPGVTGELF

D gene: .
V gene: TRBV7-3
CDR3 protein: ASSRLSAEAF

D gene: TRBD2
V gene: TRBV5-8
CDR3 protein: ASSWDRGGSSYNEQF

D gene: .
V gene: TRBV27
CDR3 protein: ASSLGLQMNTEAF

D gene: TRBD2
V gene: TRBV2
CDR3 protein: ASRGTSASTDTQY

D gene: TRBD2
V gene: TRBV5-8
CDR3 protein: ASSLGTKGYNEQF

D gene: TRBD1
V gene: TRBV28
CDR3 protein: ATRDRVNSGNTIY

D gene: TRBD1
V gene: TRBV19
CDR3 protein: ASSIRDRFEQY

D gene: .
V gene: TRBV7-2
CDR3 protein: ASSLSRDIEPQH

D gene: TRBD1
V gene: TRBV7-2
CDR3 protein: ASSRQGGGYEQY

D gene: .
V gene: TRBV11-3
CDR3 protein: ASSLGVSYNEQF

D gene: .
V gene: TRBV4-2
CDR3 protein: ASSQRRDEQF

D gene: .
V gene: TRBV5-1
CDR3 protein: ASSLFSGDQPQH

D gene: .
V gene: TRBV7-2
CDR3 protein: ASSSTSNEKLF

D gene: .
V gene: TRBV27
CDR3 protein: ASRGLAGGQPQH

D gene: TRBD2
V gene: TRBV7-2
CDR3 protein: ASKRAGGTAGELF

D gene: .
V gene: TRBV19
CDR3 protein: ASSFLTGNTIY

D gene: .
V gene: TRBV4-1
CDR3 protein: ASSPRNSADTQY

D gene: .
V gene: TRBV29-1
CDR3 protein: SVGGGANEQF

D gene: TRBD2
V gene: TRBV28
CDR3 protein: ASSLRLAGGFEQF

D gene: TRBD1
V gene: TRBV11-2
CDR3 protein: ASSDPGQGNTEAF

D gene: .
V gene: TRBV11-2
CDR3 protein: ASSPNPDRFTDTQY

D gene: TRBD2
V gene: TRBV19
CDR3 protein: ASSIPAGGPSLSGELF

D gene: .
V gene: TRBV28
CDR3 protein: ASSSIQQY

D gene: TRBD1
V gene: TRBV6-5
CDR3 protein: ASRLSTGLDTQY

D gene: .
V gene: TRBV5-4
CDR3 protein: ASSSKTNPQDTQY

D gene: .
V gene: TRBV6-5
CDR3 protein: ASSYSGKGQPQH

D gene: TRBD1
V gene: TRBV19
CDR3 protein: ASSPQGSTGELF

D gene: .
V gene: TRBV7-9
CDR3 protein: ASSSRSVNTEAF

D gene: TRBD2
V gene: TRBV5-4
CDR3 protein: ASSTWTSGSGQY

D gene: TRBD1
V gene: TRBV5-1
CDR3 protein: ASSSGTANYEQY

D gene: .
V gene: TRBV27
CDR3 protein: ASSPPPGVPRDEQY

D gene: .
V gene: TRBV19
CDR3 protein: ASSIAAGSGNTIY

D gene: .
V gene: TRBV10-1
CDR3 protein: ASSEVRTGPDTQY

D gene: TRBD1
V gene: TRBV7-2
CDR3 protein: ASSLTGANTEAF

D gene: TRBD1
V gene: TRBV4-2
CDR3 protein: ASSSGQLLNQETQY

D gene: .
V gene: TRBV28
CDR3 protein: ASSLWQGQETQY

D gene: .
V gene: TRBV11-1
CDR3 protein: ASSQDGEQY

D gene: .
V gene: TRBV7-9
CDR3 protein: ASSLGSNEQF